A single sample is the source of the 30 T cell receptor beta chains below, sequenced in a study of T cells in Graves' hyperthyroidism and ophthalmopathy. TCR beta CDR3 sequences were amplified from RNA transcripts. The HTBI primer set was used in a first-round RT-PCR of the TCR CDR3. TCRdb itself ran the multiplex PCR reads through MiXCR, one entry per CDR3 protein. The data show approximately 400,000 distinct CDR3 sequences, roughly 14% seen once. The sample taken for sequencing was blood. The receptors here all came from a woman aged 25-40 years with Graves' ophthalmopathy.

The rearrangement joins TRBV20-1 to TRBJ2-7, with TRBD2 matching over 11 bases. The CDR3 length is 14 residues. Germline loops: CDR1 DFQATT, CDR2 SNEGSKA (reference sequence). The chain's CDR3 is CSVAGGLSYDEQYF. DNA of the CDR3: TGCAGCGTAGCGGGGGGGCTTTCCTATGACGAGCAGTACTTC.

This clonotype was recorded many times. V usage is TRBV18 and J usage is TRBJ2-5; D assignment may be TRBD1 or TRBD2 (6 bases each). The germline V gene encodes CDR1 KGHSH and CDR2 LQKENI. Trimming stripped 2 bases from V and 4 bases from J, with 20 bases between. This CDR3 comprises 17 residues. The CDR3 nucleotides are TGTGCCAGCTCACCAGGGCCGGGGGCTCGAGGACGAGAGACCCAGTACTTC. Translated, it gives CASSPGPGARGRETQYF.

This clonotype was counted many times. The rearrangement uses TRBV5-1 and TRBJ2-6; D perhaps matches TRBD2 (6 bases). Trimming removed 2 bases from V and 0 bases from J, with 12 bases in between. The CDR3 has 17 residues. Per the germline V gene, CDR1 is SGHRS and CDR2 is YFSETQ. CDR3 amino acids: CASSFRGESSGANVLTF. The CDR3 coding sequence is TGCGCCAGCAGCTTTCGCGGGGAAAGCTCTGGGGCCAACGTCCTGACTTTC.

The chain links TRBV12-5 to TRBJ2-1; 8 bases agree with TRBD1. This CDR3 has 14 amino acids. V gave up 1 base and J gave up 10 bases; unmatched junction bases: 6. CDR1 LGHNT and CDR2 FRNRAP come from the germline V gene. In nucleotides, the CDR3 is TGTGCTAGTGGTTTGGGTCAGGGGGCGGGCGAGCAGTTCTTC. This encodes CASGLGQGAGEQFF.

This clonotype was seen at least ten times. The chain recombines TRBV28 with TRBJ1-2; D may be TRBD1 (6 bases). The CDR3 is 13 residues long. Germline CDR1 MDHEN, CDR2 SYDVKM. Trimming stripped 6 bases from V and 7 bases from J, with 15 bases between. The CDR3 protein is CASSRRNRAGYTF. The CDR3 coding sequence is TGTGCCAGCAGCCGCCGTAACAGGGCTGGCTACACCTTC.

This clonotype occurred many times. The V gene is TRBV12-3 or TRBV12-4, the J gene TRBJ1-5; D call uncertain. CDR3 length equals 14 residues. V was shortened by 3 bases and J by 4 bases, with 10 bases between the two germline ends. CDR3 loop: CASSFFGENQPQHF. The CDR3 nucleotides are TGTGCCAGCAGTTTTTTCGGAGAAAATCAGCCCCAGCATTTT.

In its sample, this clonotype was seen a few times. The junction and the germline gene differ at one end; a read error may be behind it. V is TRBV7-3 and J is TRBJ2-7; D gene unclear. Germline CDR1 reads SGHTA; CDR2 reads FQGTGA. This CDR3 comprises 14 residues. For the CDR3, the DNA is TGTGCCGGCAGCTTATTTCAGTCTCCTGACGAGCAGTACTTC. As protein: CAGSLFQSPDEQYF.

In its sample, this clonotype was seen many times. The chain recombines TRBV12-3 or TRBV12-4 with TRBJ1-2; possibly TRBD1 for D (5 bases). The CDR3 runs 14 residues. The ends were cut back, 6 bases at V and 3 bases at J, with 14 bases in the middle. The CDR3 DNA reads as TGTGCCAGCAGAGGCCGGACAAGCTACTATGGCTACACCTTC. Translation: CASRGRTSYYGYTF.

With respect to this clonotype: This is likely a read error, given that the CDR3 carries no conserved phenylalanine or tryptophan at its end. CDR3 nucleotides: TGCAGTGCTAGAAACAGAAACACTGAAGCTTTCCTT. It codes for CSARNRNTEAFL. The chain couples TRBV20-1 to TRBJ1-1; D remains unclear. In germline, CDR1 is DFQATT, CDR2 SNEGSKA (reference sequence). The CDR3 is 12 residues long. The ends were cut back, 2 bases at V and 2 bases at J, with 6 bases in the middle.

This clonotype was picked up many times. J is TRBJ1-1 and V is TRBV2, with D possibly matching TRBD1 (5 bases). Trimming stripped 9 bases from V and 5 bases from J, with 19 bases between. Germline CDR1 reads SNHLY; CDR2 reads FYNNEI. This CDR3 is 14 amino acids long. The CDR3 DNA reads as TGTGCCAGTAAAACTTCGGGACTCCGAACTGAAGCTTTCTTT. Its protein product is CASKTSGLRTEAFF.

This clonotype came up many times. This rearrangement joins TRBV28 to TRBJ1-6, with D maybe TRBD1 (5 bases). Between the trimmed V and J ends, which lost 6 bases and 4 bases, there was a span of 10 bases. The CDR3 has 14 residues. Germline CDR1 MDHEN, CDR2 SYDVKM. CDR3 bases: TGTGCCAGCAGCCGACAGCCTTATAATTCACCCCTCCACTTT. Amino acids: CASSRQPYNSPLHF.

This clonotype was counted at least ten times. This chain connects TRBV7-2 to TRBJ2-5; 9 bases match TRBD2. CDR3 length: 15 residues. Trimming cost V 1 base and J 5 bases; bases outside gene matches: 5. Germline CDR1 SGHTA, CDR2 FQGNSA. CDR3: CASSLEWRGGETQYF. CDR3 in DNA: TGTGCCAGCAGCTTAGAGTGGCGGGGGGGGGAGACCCAGTACTTC.

This clonotype was recorded at least ten times. The V and J genes are TRBV4-2 and TRBJ1-1; maybe TRBD1 (5 bases). Germline values: CDR1 LGHNA, CDR2 YNFKEQ. Trimming removed 2 bases from V and 5 bases from J, with 21 bases in between. There are 17 residues in the CDR3. The CDR3 region has the DNA TGTGCCAGCAGCCAACGGGACGGTTGGACTAGCGGGACTGAAGCTTTCTTT. It yields the protein CASSQRDGWTSGTEAFF.

Comments on this clonotype: A much larger clone lies one base from this, so it may be a read error. The chain joins TRBV5-1 to TRBJ2-7, with TRBD2 matching 9 bases. CDR1 is SGHRS and CDR2 is YFSETQ in the germline V gene. CDR3 length equals 14 residues. The CDR3 DNA reads TGCGCCAGCAGAAATAGCGGGGGCTCCTACGAGCAGGACTTC. It is translated as CASRNSGGSYEQDF. Looking up the rest from reference TRBV5-1 and TRBJ2-7 gives the full variable domain: KAGVTQTPRYLIKTRGQQVTLSCSPISGHRSVSWYQQTPGQGLQFLFEYFSETQRNKGNFPGRFSGRQFSNSRSEMNVSTLELGDSALYLCASRNSGGSYEQDFGPGTRLTVT.

V and J are TRBV6-4 and TRBJ2-4, with D maybe TRBD1 (5 bases). Germline V lookup: CDR1 MRHNA, CDR2 SNTAGT. V was pared by 3 bases and J by 10 bases, with 13 bases between. CDR3 length: 13 residues. This chain's CDR3 is CASSEGPNQIQYF. The CDR3 DNA reads as TGTGCCAGCAGTGAGGGGCCGAACCAAATTCAGTACTTC.

In its sample, this clonotype was seen many times. The chain couples TRBV6-5 to TRBJ1-6, with TRBD1 as a possible D gene (6 bases). The germline CDR1 and CDR2 sequences are MNHEY and SVGAGI. The CDR3 length is 15 residues. Trimming shortened V by 0 bases and J by 5 bases, and 8 bases separated the two germline ends. The CDR3 loop is CASSYSWDNNSPLHF. CDR3 in DNA: TGTGCCAGCAGTTACTCGTGGGACAATAATTCACCCCTCCACTTT.

At least ten counts were recorded for this clonotype. This chain connects TRBV20-1 to TRBJ1-4, with TRBD1 as a possible D gene (5 bases). The CDR3 has 15 residues. CDR1 is DFQATT, CDR2 SNEGSKA, per germline (reference sequence). Between the trimmed V and J ends, which lost 4 bases and 7 bases, there was a span of 19 bases. CDR3 region: CSATLLGRLTEKLFF. As DNA, the CDR3 is TGCAGTGCTACTCTCCTGGGACGGCTAACTGAAAAACTGTTTTTT.

This clonotype was found many times. The genes are TRBV6-1 and TRBJ2-7; D remains unclear. The CDR3 loop spans 12 amino acids. The V gene's germline CDR1 is MNHNS and CDR2 SASEGT. Between the trimmed V and J ends, which lost 7 bases and 5 bases, there was a span of 12 bases. The CDR3 nucleotides are TGTGCCAGCATGTTCGGGTCGGACGAGCAGTACTTC. Protein product: CASMFGSDEQYF.

Turning to this clonotype: This may be a read error, as it is one base from a much larger clone. J is TRBJ2-5 and V is TRBV27; D not certain. CDR1 and CDR2 (germline): MNHEY, SMNVEV (reference sequence). The CDR3 consists of 12 residues. Trimming removed 7 bases at V and 7 bases at J, with 13 bases between. CDR3: CASNIWDGTQYF. CDR3 nucleotide sequence: TGTGCCAGCAACATATGGGATGGGACCCAGTACTTC.

The rearrangement uses TRBV9 and TRBJ1-1; maybe TRBD1 (5 bases). The CDR3 runs to 17 residues. Germline CDR1 SGDLS, CDR2 YYNGEE. V was clipped by 0 bases and J by 1 base, with 16 bases between them. The CDR3 region is CASSVAGGGRGNTEAFF. Here the CDR3 DNA reads TGTGCCAGCAGCGTAGCCGGCGGGGGTCGGGGGAACACTGAAGCTTTCTTT.

The chain has TRBV19 and TRBJ1-5; tentatively, D is TRBD1 (5 bases). The germline V gene has CDR1 LNHDA and CDR2 SQIVND (reference sequence). V lost 7 bases and J 6 bases, leaving 19 bases between the germline ends. This CDR3 is 15 amino acids long. This CDR3 is CASTQSRQGRQPQHF. CDR3 coding DNA: TGTGCCAGTACCCAATCCAGGCAGGGACGTCAGCCCCAGCATTTT.

This clonotype was seen at least ten times. This chain joins TRBV2 and TRBJ1-2; 8 positions match TRBD1. This CDR3 comprises 12 residues. The germline gives CDR1 SNHLY, CDR2 FYNNEI. This CDR3 reads CAYYRGVHGYTF. CDR3 nucleotide sequence: TGTGCATACTACAGGGGGGTCCATGGCTACACCTTC.

This clonotype has more than one count but fewer than ten. CDR3 nucleotides: TGTGCCAGCAGCGTAGCAGGCAGGGGGCTGGAGACCCAGTACTTC. It translates to CASSVAGRGLETQYF. The rearrangement joins TRBV9 to TRBJ2-5; 8 nucleotides agree with TRBD1. V was pared by 0 bases and J by 5 bases, with 6 bases of the junction left unmatched. The CDR3 length is 15 residues. Germline V gives CDR1 SGDLS, CDR2 YYNGEE.

This clonotype was found many times. The chain has TRBV3-1 and TRBJ1-1; no clear D gene. Trimming left V 5 bases short and J 2 bases short, with 15 bases between. The CDR3 covers 15 residues. Germline V CDR1 and CDR2: LGHDT, YNNKEL (reference sequence). The CDR3 here is CASSFNPRANTEAFF. Here the CDR3 DNA reads TGTGCCAGCAGCTTTAATCCCCGGGCCAACACTGAAGCTTTCTTT. The full variable domain, with the rest looked up from reference TRBV3-1 and TRBJ1-1, is DTAVSQTPKYLVTQMGNDKSIKCEQNLGHDTMYWYKQDSKKFLKIMFSYNNKELIINETVPNRFSPKSPDKAHLNLHINSLELGDSAVYFCASSFNPRANTEAFFGQGTRLTVV.

This clonotype was detected ten times or more. The V gene is TRBV4-1, the J gene TRBJ1-5; maybe TRBD1 (6 bases). The V end lost 3 bases, the J end lost 6 bases, and 15 bases lay between the germline ends. The CDR3 loop spans 15 amino acids. Germline V lookup: CDR1 MGHRA, CDR2 YSYEKL. DNA for the CDR3: TGCGCCAGCAGCCAGGGATACAGGGAAGGTCAGCCCCAGCATTTT. It encodes CASSQGYREGQPQHF.

Ten or more counts support this clonotype. The genes are TRBV15 and TRBJ1-2, with D maybe TRBD1 (5 bases). The V end lost 0 bases, the J end lost 5 bases, and 25 bases lay between the germline ends. Germline assignment: CDR1 LNHNV and CDR2 YYDKDF (reference sequence). This CDR3 has 19 residues. This CDR3 reads CATSRDWGPMTRGKYGYTF. In nucleotides, the CDR3 is TGTGCCACCAGCAGAGATTGGGGCCCGATGACAAGGGGAAAGTATGGCTACACCTTC.

On this clonotype itself: A read error may explain this, as a much larger clone is one base away. The chain couples TRBV15 to TRBJ2-5; 12 positions match TRBD2. Germline CDR1 is LNHNV and CDR2 is YYDKDF (reference sequence). The CDR3 has 20 amino acids. The V gene end was trimmed by 0 bases and the J gene end by 5 bases; junction bases not matched to a gene: 16. The DNA for the CDR3 is TGTGCCACCAGCAGAGATCAACGACTAGCGGGGGCTGAGTCGTATGAGACCCAGTACTTC. Translation gives CATSRDQRLAGAESYETQYF. Variable domain in full (rest from reference TRBV15 and TRBJ2-5): DAMVIQNPRYQVTQFGKPVTLSCSQTLNHNVMYWYQQKSSQAPKLLFHYYDKDFNNEADTPDNFQSRRPNTSFCFLDIRSPGLGDTAMYLCATSRDQRLAGAESYETQYFGPGTRLLVL.

This clonotype has ten or more counts. This chain links TRBV6-1 with TRBJ2-3; either TRBD1 or TRBD2 may fit D (5 bases each). The CDR3 is 15 residues long. Germline V lookup: CDR1 MNHNS, CDR2 SASEGT. V dropped 6 bases and J dropped 7 bases, with 20 bases sitting between them. Written as DNA, the CDR3 is TGTGCCAGCAGCCCCCGGACACGTGGGAGAAATACGCAGTATTTT. The encoded protein is CASSPRTRGRNTQYF.

This clonotype has at least ten counts. The V call is TRBV28, the J call TRBJ2-1; no definite D call. Deletions cut 2 bases from V and 9 bases from J, with 8 bases between. Germline-derived CDR1 and CDR2 are MDHEN and SYDVKM. The CDR3 runs to 12 residues. CDR3: CASSLARGEQFF. In DNA form, the CDR3 reads TGTGCCAGCAGTTTAGCTCGCGGTGAGCAGTTCTTC.

V gene TRBV11-2 combines with J gene TRBJ2-3; TRBD1 matches at 8 bases. Germline CDR1 and CDR2: SGHAT and FQNNGV. V trimming: 5 bases; J trimming: 10 bases; junction bases outside the gene matches: 5. The length of the CDR3 is 12 residues. The CDR3 here is CASSPTTGAQYF. CDR3 bases: TGTGCCAGCAGCCCCACGACAGGGGCGCAGTATTTT.